This T cell receptor beta chain was identified during a study of identical twins. This clonotype was counted only a few times. TCRdb processed the 5' RACE reads anew with MiXCR; each CDR3 protein has one entry. The repertoire includes hundreds of thousands of distinct CDR3 sequences, 21% of them detected once, and 4% to 4.5% sits in the top ten. The same specimen was also included in a second study, on T cells expressing NK-cell markers.

Sequencing input: PBMCs. The sequence came from a woman aged 18-30 years in good health.

CDR3 residues: CSVSGLANTGELFF. Here the CDR3 DNA reads TGCAGTGTATCTGGACTGGCCAACACCGGGGAGCTGTTTTTT. J is TRBJ2-2 and V is TRBV20-1, with a tentative D call TRBD2 (5 bases). CDR1 and CDR2 from the germline V gene are DFQATT and SNEGSKA (reference sequence). With 7 bases removed from V and 2 bases from J, the gap between germline ends came to 14 bases. This CDR3 region has 14 residues.